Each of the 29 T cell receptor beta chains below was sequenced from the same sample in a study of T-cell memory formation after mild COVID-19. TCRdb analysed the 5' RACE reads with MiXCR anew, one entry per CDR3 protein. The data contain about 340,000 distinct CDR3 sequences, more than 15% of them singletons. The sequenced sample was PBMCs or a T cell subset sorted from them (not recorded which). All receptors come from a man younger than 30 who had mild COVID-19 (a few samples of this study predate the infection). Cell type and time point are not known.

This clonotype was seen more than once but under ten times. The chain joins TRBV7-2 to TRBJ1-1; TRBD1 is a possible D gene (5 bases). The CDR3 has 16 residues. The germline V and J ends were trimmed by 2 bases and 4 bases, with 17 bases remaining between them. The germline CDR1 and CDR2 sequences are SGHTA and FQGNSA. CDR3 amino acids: CASSLLDGTLGTEAFF. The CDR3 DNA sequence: TGTGCCAGCAGCTTATTAGACGGGACTTTGGGCACTGAAGCTTTCTTT.

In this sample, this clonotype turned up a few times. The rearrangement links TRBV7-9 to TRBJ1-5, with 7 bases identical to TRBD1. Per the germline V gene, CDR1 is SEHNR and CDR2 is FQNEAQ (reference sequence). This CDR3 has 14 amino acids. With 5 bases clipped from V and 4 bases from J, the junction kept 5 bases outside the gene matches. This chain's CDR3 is CASSAGQINQPQHF. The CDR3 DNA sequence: TGTGCCAGCAGCGCGGGACAGATAAATCAGCCCCAGCATTTT.

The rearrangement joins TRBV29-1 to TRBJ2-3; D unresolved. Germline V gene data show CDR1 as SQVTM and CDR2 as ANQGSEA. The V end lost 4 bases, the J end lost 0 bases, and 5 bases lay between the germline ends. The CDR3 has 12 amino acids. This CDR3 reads CSVAGSTDTQYF. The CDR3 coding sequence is TGCAGCGTTGCCGGGAGCACAGATACGCAGTATTTT.

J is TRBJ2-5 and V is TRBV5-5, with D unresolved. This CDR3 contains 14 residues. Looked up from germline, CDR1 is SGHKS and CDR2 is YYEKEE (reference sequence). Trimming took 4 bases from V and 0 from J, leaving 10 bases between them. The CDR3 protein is CASSAGANQETQYF. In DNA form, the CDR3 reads TGTGCCAGCAGCGCTGGCGCCAACCAAGAGACCCAGTACTTC.

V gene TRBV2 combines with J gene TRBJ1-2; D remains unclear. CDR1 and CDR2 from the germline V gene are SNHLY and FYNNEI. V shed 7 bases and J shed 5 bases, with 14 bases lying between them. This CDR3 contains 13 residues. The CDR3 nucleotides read TGTGCCAGCATCGGAGGGAAAAGTTATGGCTACACCTTC. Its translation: CASIGGKSYGYTF.

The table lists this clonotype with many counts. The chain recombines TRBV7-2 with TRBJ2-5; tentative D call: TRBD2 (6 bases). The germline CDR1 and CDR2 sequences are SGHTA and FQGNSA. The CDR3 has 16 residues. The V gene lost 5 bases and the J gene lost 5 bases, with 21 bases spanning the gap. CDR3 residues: CASSPNPRGLMETQYF. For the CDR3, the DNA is TGTGCCAGCAGCCCTAACCCACGGGGACTCATGGAGACCCAGTACTTC.

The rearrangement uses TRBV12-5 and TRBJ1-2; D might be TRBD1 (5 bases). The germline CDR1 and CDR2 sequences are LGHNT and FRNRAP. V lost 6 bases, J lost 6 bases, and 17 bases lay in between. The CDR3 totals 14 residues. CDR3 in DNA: TGTGCTAGTGGCTATACAGGCGAAAAGGATGGCTACACCTTC. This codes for CASGYTGEKDGYTF.

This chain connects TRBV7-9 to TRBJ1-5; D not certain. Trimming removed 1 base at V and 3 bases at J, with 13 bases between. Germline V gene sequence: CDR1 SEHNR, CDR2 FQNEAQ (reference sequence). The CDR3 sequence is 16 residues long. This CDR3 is CASSLGRQAFNQPQHF. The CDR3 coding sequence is TGTGCCAGCAGCTTAGGTCGGCAGGCATTCAATCAGCCCCAGCATTTT.

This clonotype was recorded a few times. The CDR3 nucleotides read TGCGCCAGCAGCCAAGATTTCAGGGGAACTGAAGCTTTCTTT. Amino acid sequence: CASSQDFRGTEAFF. V gene TRBV4-3 combines with J gene TRBJ1-1; D perhaps matches TRBD1 (6 bases). The CDR3 spans 14 residues. The V end was cut by 0 bases, the J end by 5 bases, with 10 bases between. CDR1 LGHNA and CDR2 YSLEER come from the germline V gene.

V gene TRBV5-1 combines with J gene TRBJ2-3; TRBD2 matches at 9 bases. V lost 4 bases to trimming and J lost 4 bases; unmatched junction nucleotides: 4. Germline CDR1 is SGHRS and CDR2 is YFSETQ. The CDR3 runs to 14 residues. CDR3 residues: CASSGGGEADTQYF. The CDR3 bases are TGCGCCAGCAGCGGCGGGGGGGAGGCAGATACGCAGTATTTT.

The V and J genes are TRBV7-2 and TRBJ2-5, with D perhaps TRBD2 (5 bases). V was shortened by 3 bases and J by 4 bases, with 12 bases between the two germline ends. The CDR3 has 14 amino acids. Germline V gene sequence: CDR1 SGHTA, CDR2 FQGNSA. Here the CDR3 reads CASSFSGRGETQYF. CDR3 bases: TGTGCCAGCAGCTTCTCAGGTCGGGGAGAGACCCAGTACTTC. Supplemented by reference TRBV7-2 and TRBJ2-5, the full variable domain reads GAGVSQSPSNKVTEKGKDVELRCDPISGHTALYWYRQSLGQGLEFLIYFQGNSAPDKSGLPSDRFSAERTGGSVSTLTIQRTQQEDSAVYLCASSFSGRGETQYFGPGTRLLVL.

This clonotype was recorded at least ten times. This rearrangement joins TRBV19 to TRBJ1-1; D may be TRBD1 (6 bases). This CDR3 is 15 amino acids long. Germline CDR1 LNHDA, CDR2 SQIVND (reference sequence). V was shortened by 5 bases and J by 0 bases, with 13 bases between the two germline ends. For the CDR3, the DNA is TGTGCCAGTAGTTCATCGGGGGCGCTGAACACTGAAGCTTTCTTT. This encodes CASSSSGALNTEAFF.

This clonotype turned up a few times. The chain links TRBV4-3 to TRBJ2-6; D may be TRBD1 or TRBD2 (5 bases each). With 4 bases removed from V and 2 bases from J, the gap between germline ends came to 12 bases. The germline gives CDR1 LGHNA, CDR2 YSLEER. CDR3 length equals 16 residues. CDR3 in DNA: TGCGCCAGCAGCCTCGAGAGGGGAACTGGGGCCAACGTCCTGACTTTC. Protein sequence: CASSLERGTGANVLTF.

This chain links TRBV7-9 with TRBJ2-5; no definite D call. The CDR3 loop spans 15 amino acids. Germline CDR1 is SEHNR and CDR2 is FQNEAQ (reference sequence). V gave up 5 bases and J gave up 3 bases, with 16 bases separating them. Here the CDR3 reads CASSAFFGGKETQYF. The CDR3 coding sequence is TGTGCCAGCAGCGCCTTTTTCGGCGGCAAAGAGACCCAGTACTTC.

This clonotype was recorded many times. CDR3 sequence reads: CAWSIMGGSQGQPQHF. CDR3 sequence (DNA): TGTGCCTGGTCTATAATGGGGGGAAGTCAAGGTCAGCCCCAGCATTTT. The V call is TRBV30, the J call TRBJ1-5; D is perhaps TRBD1 (5 bases). The CDR3 contains 16 residues. The ends were cut back, 5 bases at V and 6 bases at J, with 23 bases in the middle. The germline V gene has CDR1 GTSNPN and CDR2 SVGIG (reference sequence). The entire variable domain, with the rest obtained from reference TRBV30 and TRBJ1-5, is as follows: SQTIHQWPATLVQPVGSPLSLECTVEGTSNPNLYWYRQAAGRGLQLLFYSVGIGQISSEVPQNLSASRPQDRQFILSSKKLLLSDSGFYLCAWSIMGGSQGQPQHFGDGTRLSIL.

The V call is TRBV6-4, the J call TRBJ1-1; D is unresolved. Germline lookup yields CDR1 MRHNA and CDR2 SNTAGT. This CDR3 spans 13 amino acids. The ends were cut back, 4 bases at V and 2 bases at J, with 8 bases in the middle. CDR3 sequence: CASSAEENTEAFF. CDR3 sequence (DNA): TGTGCCAGCAGTGCCGAGGAAAACACTGAAGCTTTCTTT.

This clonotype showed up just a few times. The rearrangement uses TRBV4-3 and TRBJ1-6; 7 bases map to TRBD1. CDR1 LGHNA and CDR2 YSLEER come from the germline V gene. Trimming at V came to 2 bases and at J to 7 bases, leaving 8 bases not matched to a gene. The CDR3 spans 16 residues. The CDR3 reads CASSQKPGQPNSPLHF. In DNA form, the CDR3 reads TGCGCCAGCAGCCAAAAACCGGGACAGCCGAATTCACCCCTCCACTTT.

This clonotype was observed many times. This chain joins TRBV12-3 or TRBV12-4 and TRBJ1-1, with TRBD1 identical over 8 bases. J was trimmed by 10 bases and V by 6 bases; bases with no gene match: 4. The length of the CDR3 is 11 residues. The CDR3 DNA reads TGTGCCAGCAGAACCGGGACAGGAGCTTTCTTT. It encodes CASRTGTGAFF.

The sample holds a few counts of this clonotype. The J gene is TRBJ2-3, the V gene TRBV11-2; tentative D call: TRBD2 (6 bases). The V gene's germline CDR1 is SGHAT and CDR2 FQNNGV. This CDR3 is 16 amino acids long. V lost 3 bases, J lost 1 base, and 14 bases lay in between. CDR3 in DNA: TGTGCCAGCAGCTTTTTTTCTGGCGGGGGCACAGATACGCAGTATTTT. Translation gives CASSFFSGGGTDTQYF.

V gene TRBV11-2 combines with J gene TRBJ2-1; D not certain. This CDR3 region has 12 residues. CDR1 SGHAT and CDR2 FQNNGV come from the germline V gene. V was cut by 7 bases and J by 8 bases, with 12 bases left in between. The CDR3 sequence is CASMGWVDEQFF. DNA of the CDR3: TGTGCCAGCATGGGCTGGGTAGATGAGCAGTTCTTC.

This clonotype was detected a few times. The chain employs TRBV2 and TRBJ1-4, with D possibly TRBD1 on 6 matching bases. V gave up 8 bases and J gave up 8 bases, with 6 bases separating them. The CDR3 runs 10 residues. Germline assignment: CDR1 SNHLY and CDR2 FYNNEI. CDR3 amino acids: CASGGEKLFF. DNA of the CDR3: TGTGCCAGCGGGGGCGAAAAACTGTTTTTT.

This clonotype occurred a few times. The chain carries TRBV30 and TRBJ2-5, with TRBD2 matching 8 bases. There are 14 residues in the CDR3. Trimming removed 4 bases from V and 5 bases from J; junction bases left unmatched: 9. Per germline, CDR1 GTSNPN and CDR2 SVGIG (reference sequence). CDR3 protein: CAWTPRGAEETQYF. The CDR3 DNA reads TGTGCCTGGACCCCGCGGGGGGCCGAGGAGACCCAGTACTTC.

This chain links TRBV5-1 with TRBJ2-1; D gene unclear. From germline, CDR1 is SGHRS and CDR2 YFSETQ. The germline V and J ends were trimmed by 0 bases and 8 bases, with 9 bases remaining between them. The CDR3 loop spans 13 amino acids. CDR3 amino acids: CASSLVAAHEQFF. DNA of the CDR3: TGCGCCAGCAGCTTGGTGGCCGCCCATGAGCAGTTCTTC.

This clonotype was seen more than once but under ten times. The CDR3 sequence is CASSLIPGKHTAYGYTF. The CDR3 nucleotides are TGCGCCAGCAGCTTGATCCCAGGGAAGCATACGGCTTATGGCTACACCTTC. The V gene is TRBV5-1, the J gene TRBJ1-2; D possibly corresponds to TRBD1 (5 bases). There are 17 residues in the CDR3. Germline V gene lookup returns CDR1 SGHRS and CDR2 YFSETQ. The V end lost 1 base, the J end lost 5 bases, and 21 bases lay between the germline ends.

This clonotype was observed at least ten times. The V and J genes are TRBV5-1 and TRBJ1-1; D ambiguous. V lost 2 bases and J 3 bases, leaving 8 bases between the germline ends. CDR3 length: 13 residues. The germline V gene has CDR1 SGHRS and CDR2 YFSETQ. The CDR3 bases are TGCGCCAGCAGCTTATACAGCGACACTGAAGCTTTCTTT. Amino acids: CASSLYSDTEAFF.

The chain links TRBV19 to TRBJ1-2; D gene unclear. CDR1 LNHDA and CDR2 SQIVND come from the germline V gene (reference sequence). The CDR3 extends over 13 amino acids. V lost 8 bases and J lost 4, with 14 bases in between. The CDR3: CASAQDGPYGYTF. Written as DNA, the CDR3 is TGTGCCAGTGCCCAGGACGGACCCTATGGCTACACCTTC.

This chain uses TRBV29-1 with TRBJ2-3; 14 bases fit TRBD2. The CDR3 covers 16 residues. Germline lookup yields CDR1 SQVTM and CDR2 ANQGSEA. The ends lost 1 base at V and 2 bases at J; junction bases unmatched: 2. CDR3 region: CSVEGTSGGTTDTQYF. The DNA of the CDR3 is TGCAGCGTTGAAGGGACTAGCGGGGGGACCACAGATACGCAGTATTTT.

CDR3 sequence: CASSQDYPGETQYF. The DNA of the CDR3 is TGCGCCAGCAGCCAAGATTACCCGGGAGAGACCCAGTACTTC. The gene calls are TRBV4-3 and TRBJ2-5; D is uncertain. The germline V and J ends were trimmed by 0 bases and 4 bases, with 9 bases remaining between them. The length of the CDR3 is 14 residues. CDR1 is LGHNA, CDR2 YSLEER, per germline.

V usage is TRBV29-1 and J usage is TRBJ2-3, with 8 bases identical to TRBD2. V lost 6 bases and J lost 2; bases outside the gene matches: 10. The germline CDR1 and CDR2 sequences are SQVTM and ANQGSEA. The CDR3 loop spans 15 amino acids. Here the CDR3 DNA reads TGCAGCGTCTTGGGGGAGCGGGGGCACACAGATACGCAGTATTTT. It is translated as CSVLGERGHTDTQYF.